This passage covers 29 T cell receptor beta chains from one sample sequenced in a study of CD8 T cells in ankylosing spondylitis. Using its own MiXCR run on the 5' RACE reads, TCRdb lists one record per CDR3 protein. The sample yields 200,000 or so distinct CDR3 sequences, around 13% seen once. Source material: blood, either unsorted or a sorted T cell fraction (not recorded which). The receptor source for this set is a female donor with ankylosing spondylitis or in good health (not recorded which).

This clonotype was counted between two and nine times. The CDR3 here is CASSLRQGGDCQPQHF. The DNA for the CDR3 is TGTGCCAGCAGCCTCCGACAGGGGGGCGATTGTCAGCCCCAGCATTTT. The gene calls are TRBV3-1 and TRBJ1-5; 9 nucleotides match TRBD1. J lost 6 bases, V lost 4 bases, and 10 bases had no gene match. This CDR3 spans 16 amino acids. Germline V gene sequence: CDR1 LGHDT, CDR2 YNNKEL (reference sequence).

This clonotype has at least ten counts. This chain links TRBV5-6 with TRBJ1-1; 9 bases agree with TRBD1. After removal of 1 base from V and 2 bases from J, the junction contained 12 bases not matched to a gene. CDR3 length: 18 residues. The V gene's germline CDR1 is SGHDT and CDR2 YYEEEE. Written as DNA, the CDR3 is TGTGCCAGCAGCTTGATCCGGGACAGGGTTTCCCCAAACACTGAAGCTTTCTTT. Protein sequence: CASSLIRDRVSPNTEAFF.

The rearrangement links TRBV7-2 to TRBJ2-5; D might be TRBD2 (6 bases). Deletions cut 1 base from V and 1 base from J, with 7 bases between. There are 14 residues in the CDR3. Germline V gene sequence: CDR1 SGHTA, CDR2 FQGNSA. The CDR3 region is CASSLGSGQETQYF. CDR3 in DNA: TGTGCCAGCAGCTTAGGTAGCGGCCAAGAGACCCAGTACTTC.

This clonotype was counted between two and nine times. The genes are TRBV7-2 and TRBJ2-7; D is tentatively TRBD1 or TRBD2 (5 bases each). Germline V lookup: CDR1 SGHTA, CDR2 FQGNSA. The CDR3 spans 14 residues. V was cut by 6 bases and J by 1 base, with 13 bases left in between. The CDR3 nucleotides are TGTGCCAGCAGTGCGACCGGGACGTCCTACGAGCAGTACTTC. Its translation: CASSATGTSYEQYF.

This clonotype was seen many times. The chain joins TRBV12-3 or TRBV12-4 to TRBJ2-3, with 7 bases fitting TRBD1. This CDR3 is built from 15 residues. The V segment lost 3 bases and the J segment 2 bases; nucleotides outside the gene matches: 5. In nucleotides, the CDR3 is TGTGCCAGCAGTTTCAGACAGGGAGACACAGATACGCAGTATTTT. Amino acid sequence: CASSFRQGDTDTQYF.

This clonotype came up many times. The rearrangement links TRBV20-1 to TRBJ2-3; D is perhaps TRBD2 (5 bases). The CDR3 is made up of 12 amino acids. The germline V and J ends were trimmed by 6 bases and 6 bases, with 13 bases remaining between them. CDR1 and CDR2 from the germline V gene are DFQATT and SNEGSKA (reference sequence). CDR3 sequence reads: CSARRAIDTQYF. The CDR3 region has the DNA TGCAGTGCCAGGCGGGCCATCGATACGCAGTATTTT.

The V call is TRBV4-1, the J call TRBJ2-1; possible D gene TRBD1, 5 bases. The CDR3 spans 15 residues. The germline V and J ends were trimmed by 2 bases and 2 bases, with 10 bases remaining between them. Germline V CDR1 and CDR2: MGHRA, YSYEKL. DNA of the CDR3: TGCGCCAGCAGCCAACCAGGGCGGACCTACAATGAGCAGTTCTTC. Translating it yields CASSQPGRTYNEQFF.

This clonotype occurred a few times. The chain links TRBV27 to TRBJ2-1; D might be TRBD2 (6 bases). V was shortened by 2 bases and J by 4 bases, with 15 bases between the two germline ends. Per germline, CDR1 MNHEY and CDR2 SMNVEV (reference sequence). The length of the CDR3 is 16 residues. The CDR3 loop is CASSLALANVYNEQFF. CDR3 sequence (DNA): TGTGCCAGCAGTTTAGCACTAGCCAATGTGTACAATGAGCAGTTCTTC.

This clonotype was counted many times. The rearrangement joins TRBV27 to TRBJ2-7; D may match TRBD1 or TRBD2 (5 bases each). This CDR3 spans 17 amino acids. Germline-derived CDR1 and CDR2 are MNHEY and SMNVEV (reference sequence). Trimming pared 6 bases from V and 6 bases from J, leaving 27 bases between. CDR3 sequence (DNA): TGTGCCAGCAGGCGAACCCAAGCAGGGAGAAATGGGGGCGAGCAGTACTTC. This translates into CASRRTQAGRNGGEQYF.

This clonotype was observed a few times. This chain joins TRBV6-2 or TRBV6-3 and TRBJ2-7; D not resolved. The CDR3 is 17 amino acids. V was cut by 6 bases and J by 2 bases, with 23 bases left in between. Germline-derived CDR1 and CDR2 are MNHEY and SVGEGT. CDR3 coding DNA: TGTGCCAGCAGAACCCACCTTAGGCAGTGGGATGCCTACGAGCAGTACTTC. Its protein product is CASRTHLRQWDAYEQYF.

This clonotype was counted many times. The CDR3 bases are TGCGCCAGCATGGATTCCTATAATTCACCCCTCCACTTT. Translation: CASMDSYNSPLHF. The rearrangement joins TRBV5-1 to TRBJ1-6, with D hard to call. Looked up from germline, CDR1 is SGHRS and CDR2 is YFSETQ. The CDR3 contains 13 residues. The V and J ends lost 6 bases and 1 base respectively, with 5 bases between them.

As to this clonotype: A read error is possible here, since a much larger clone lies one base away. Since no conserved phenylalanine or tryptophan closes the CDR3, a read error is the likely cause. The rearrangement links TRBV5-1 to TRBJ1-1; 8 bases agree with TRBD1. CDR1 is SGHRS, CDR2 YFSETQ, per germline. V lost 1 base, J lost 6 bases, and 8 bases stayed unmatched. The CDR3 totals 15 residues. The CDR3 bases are TGCGCCAGCAGCTTGAGGGCAGGGGGCGTTTCTGAAGCTTTCTGT. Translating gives CASSLRAGGVSEAFC.

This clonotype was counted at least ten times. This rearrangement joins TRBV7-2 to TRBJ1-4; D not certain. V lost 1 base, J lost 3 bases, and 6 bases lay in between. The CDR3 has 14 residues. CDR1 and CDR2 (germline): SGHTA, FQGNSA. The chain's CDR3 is CASSLGWSNEKLFF. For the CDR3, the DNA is TGTGCCAGCAGCTTAGGTTGGTCTAATGAAAAACTGTTTTTT.

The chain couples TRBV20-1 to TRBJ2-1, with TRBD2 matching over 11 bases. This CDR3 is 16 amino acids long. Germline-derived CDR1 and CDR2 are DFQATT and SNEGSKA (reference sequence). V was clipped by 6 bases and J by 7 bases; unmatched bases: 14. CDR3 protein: CSAPRGTSGGLNEQFF. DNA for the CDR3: TGCAGTGCCCCTCGGGGAACTAGCGGGGGTTTAAATGAGCAGTTCTTC.

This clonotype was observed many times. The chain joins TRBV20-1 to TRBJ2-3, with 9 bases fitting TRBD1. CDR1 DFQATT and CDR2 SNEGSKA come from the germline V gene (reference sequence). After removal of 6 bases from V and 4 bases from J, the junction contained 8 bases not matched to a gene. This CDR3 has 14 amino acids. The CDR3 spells CSAIPGQGADTQYF. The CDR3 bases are TGCAGTGCAATACCGGGACAGGGTGCAGATACGCAGTATTTT.

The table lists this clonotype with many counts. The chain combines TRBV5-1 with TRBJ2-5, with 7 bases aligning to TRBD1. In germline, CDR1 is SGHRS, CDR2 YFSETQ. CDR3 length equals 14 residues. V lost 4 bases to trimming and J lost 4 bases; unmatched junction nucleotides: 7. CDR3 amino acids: CASSMGQFRETQYF. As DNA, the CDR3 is TGCGCCAGCAGCATGGGACAGTTCCGAGAGACCCAGTACTTC. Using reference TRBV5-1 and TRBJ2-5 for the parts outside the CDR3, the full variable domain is KAGVTQTPRYLIKTRGQQVTLSCSPISGHRSVSWYQQTPGQGLQFLFEYFSETQRNKGNFPGRFSGRQFSNSRSEMNVSTLELGDSALYLCASSMGQFRETQYFGPGTRLLVL.

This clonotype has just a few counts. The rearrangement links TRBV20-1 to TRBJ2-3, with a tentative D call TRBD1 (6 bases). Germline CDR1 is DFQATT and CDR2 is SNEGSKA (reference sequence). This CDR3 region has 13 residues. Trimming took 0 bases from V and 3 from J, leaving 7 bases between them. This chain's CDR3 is CSARDQGTDTQYF. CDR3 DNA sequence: TGCAGTGCTAGAGATCAGGGGACAGATACGCAGTATTTT.

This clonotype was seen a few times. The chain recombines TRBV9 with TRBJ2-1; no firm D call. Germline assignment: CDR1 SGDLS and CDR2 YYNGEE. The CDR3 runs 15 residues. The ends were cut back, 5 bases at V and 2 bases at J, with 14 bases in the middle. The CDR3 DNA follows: TGTGCCAGCAGTCCCCGAGATTGGACCTACAATGAGCAGTTCTTC. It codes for CASSPRDWTYNEQFF.

The CDR3 coding sequence is TGCGCCAGCAGATATTCAGGGGCGGACACCGGGGAGCTGTTTTTT. It is translated as CASRYSGADTGELFF. This rearrangement joins TRBV5-1 to TRBJ2-2, with a possible D match to TRBD1 (6 bases). The CDR3 runs to 15 residues. CDR1 is SGHRS, CDR2 YFSETQ, per germline. Trimming removed 5 bases from V and 3 bases from J, with 14 bases in between. The variable domain in full, completed from reference TRBV5-1 and TRBJ2-2, reads KAGVTQTPRYLIKTRGQQVTLSCSPISGHRSVSWYQQTPGQGLQFLFEYFSETQRNKGNFPGRFSGRQFSNSRSEMNVSTLELGDSALYLCASRYSGADTGELFFGEGSRLTVL.

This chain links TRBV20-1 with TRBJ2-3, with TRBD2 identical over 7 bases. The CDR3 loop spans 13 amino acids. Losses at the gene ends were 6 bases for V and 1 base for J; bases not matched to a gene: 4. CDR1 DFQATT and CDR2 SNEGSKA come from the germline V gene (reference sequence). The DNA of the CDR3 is TGCAGTGCAGGACTAGAAGGCACAGATACGCAGTATTTT. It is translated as CSAGLEGTDTQYF.

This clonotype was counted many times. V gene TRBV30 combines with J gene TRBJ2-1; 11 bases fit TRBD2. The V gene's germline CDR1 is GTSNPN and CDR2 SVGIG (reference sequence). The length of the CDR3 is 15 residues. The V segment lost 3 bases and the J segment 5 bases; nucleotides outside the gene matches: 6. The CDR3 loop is CAWRALAGGNNEQFF. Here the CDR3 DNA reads TGTGCCTGGAGAGCGCTAGCGGGAGGAAACAATGAGCAGTTCTTC.

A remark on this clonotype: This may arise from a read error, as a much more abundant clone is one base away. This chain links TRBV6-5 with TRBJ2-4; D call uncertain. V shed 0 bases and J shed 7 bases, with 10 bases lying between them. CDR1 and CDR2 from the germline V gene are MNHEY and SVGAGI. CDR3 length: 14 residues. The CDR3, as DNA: TGTGCCAGCAGTTACTCCCGTGGTAACAACATTCAGTACTTC. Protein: CASSYSRGNNIQYF.

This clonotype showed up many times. In DNA form, the CDR3 reads TGTGCCAGCAGGCCGATGGCGGGAGGTATTAGCGAGCAGTACTTC. This gives the protein CASRPMAGGISEQYF. The V gene is TRBV12-3 or TRBV12-4, the J gene TRBJ2-7; 8 bases fit TRBD2. V was pared by 6 bases and J by 6 bases, with 13 bases of the junction left unmatched. This CDR3 is built from 15 residues.

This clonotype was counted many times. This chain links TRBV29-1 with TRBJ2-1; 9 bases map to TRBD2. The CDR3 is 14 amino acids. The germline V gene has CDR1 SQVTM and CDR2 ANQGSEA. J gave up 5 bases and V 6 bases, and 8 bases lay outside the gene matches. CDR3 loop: CSVLPSGINNEQFF. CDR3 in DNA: TGCAGCGTCCTCCCTAGCGGGATTAACAATGAGCAGTTCTTC.

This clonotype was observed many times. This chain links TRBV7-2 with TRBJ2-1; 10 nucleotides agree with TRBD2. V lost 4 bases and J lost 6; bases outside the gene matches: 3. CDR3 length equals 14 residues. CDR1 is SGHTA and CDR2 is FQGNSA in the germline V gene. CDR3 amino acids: CASSSTSGINEQFF. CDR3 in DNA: TGTGCCAGCAGCTCCACTAGCGGGATCAATGAGCAGTTCTTC.

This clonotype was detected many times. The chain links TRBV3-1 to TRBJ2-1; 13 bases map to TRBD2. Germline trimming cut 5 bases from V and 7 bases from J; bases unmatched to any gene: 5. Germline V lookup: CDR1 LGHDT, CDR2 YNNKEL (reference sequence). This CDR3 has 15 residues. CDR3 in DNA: TGTGCCAGCAGCATTGGGACTAGCGGGAATAATGAGCAGTTCTTC. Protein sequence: CASSIGTSGNNEQFF.

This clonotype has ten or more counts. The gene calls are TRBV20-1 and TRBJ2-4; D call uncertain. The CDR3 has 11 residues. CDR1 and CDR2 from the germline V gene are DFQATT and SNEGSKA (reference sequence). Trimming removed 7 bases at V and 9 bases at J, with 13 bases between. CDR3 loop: CSVVENSIQYF. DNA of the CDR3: TGCAGTGTGGTTGAGAATAGCATTCAGTACTTC.

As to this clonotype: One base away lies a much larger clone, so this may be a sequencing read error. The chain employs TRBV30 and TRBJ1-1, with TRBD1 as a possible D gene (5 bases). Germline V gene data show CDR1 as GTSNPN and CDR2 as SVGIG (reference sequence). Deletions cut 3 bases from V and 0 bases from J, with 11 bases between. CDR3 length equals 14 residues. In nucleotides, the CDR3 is TGTGCCTGGAGGAGGAGACAGATGAACACTGAAGCTTTCTTT. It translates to CAWRRRQMNTEAFF. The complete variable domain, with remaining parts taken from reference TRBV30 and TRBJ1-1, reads SQTIHQWPATLVQPVGSPLSLECTVEGTSNPNLYWYRQAAGRGLQLLFYSVGIGQISSEVPQNLSASRPQDRQFILSSKKLLLSDSGFYLCAWRRRQMNTEAFFGQGTRLTVV.

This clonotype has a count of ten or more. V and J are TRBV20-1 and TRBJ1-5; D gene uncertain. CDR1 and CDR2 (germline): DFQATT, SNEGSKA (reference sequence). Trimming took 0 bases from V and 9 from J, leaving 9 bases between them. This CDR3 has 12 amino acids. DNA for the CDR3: TGCAGTGCTAGAGATGGGGTAGCGCCCCAGCATTTT. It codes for CSARDGVAPQHF.